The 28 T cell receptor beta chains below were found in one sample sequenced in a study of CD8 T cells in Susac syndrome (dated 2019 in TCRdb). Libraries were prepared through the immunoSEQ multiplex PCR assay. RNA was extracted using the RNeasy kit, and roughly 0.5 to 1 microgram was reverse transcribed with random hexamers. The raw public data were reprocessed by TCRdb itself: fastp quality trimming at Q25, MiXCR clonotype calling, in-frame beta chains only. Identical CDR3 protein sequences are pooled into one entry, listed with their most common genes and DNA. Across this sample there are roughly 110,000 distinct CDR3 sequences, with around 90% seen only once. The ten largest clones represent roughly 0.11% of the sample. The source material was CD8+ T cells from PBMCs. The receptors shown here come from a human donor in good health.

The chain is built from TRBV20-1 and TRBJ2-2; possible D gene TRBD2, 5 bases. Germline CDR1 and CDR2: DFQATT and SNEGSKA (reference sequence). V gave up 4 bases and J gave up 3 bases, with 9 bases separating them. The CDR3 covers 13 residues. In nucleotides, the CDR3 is TGCAGTGCTAAATCCGGGGACACCGGGGAGCTGTTTTTT. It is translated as CSAKSGDTGELFF.

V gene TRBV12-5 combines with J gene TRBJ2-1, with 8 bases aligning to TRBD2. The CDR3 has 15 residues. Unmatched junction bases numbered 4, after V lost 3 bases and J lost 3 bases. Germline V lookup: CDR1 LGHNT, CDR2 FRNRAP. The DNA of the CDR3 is TGTGCTAGTGGTTTCGGGGGGGACCACTACAATGAGCAGTTCTTC. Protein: CASGFGGDHYNEQFF.

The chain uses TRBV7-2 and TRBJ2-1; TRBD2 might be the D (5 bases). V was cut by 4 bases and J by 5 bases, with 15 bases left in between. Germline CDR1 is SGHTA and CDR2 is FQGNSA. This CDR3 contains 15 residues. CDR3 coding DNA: TGTGCCAGCAGCTGGCTAGCCGTGACCAACAATGAGCAGTTCTTC. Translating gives CASSWLAVTNNEQFF.

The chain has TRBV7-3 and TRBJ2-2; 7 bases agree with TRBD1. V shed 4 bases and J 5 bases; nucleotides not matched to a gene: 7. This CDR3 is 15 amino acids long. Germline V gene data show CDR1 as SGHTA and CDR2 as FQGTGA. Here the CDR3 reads CASSSSHRGTGELFF. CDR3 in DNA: TGTGCCAGCAGCTCGAGCCACAGGGGAACCGGGGAGCTGTTTTTT.

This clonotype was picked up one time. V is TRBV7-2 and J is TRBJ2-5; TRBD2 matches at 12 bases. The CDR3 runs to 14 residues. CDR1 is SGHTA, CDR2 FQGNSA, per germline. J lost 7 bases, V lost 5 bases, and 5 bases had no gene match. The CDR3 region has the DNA TGTGCCAGCAGCACTAGCGGGAGGATTGGGACCCAGTACTTC. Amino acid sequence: CASSTSGRIGTQYF.

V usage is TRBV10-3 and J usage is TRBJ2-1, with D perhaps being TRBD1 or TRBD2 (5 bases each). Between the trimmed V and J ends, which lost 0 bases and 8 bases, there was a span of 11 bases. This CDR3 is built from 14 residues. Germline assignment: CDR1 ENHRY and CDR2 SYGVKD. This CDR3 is CAISESSSRDEQFF. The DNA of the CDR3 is TGTGCCATCAGTGAGTCGTCTAGCAGGGATGAGCAGTTCTTC.

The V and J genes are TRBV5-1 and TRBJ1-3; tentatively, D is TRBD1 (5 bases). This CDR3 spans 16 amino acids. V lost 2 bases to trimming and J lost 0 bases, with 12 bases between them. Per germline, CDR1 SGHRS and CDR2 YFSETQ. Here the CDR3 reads CASSLDRQSSGNTIYF. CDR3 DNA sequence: TGCGCCAGCAGCTTAGACCGACAGAGCTCTGGAAACACCATATATTTT.

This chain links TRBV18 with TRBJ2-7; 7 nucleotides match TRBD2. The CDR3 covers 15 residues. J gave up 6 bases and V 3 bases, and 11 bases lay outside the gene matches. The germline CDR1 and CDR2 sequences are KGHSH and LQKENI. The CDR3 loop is CASSPRGEGRGEQYF. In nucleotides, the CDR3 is TGTGCCAGCTCACCCCGCGGGGAGGGTAGGGGCGAGCAGTACTTC.

The CDR3 bases are TGCAGTGCTAGAGATTATATCCTCCACTTT. It codes for CSARDYILHF. V gene TRBV20-1 combines with J gene TRBJ1-6; D unresolved. The CDR3 contains 10 residues. CDR1 DFQATT and CDR2 SNEGSKA come from the germline V gene (reference sequence). The V gene lost 0 bases and the J gene lost 15 bases, with 6 bases spanning the gap.

CDR3 sequence reads: CASSLAKRRGQDVRANTGELFF. The DNA for the CDR3 is TGTGCCAGCAGCTTAGCGAAGAGGAGGGGCCAGGACGTCCGGGCGAACACCGGGGAGCTGTTTTTT. This sequence joins TRBV7-8 and TRBJ2-2, with a weak D call TRBD2 (6 bases). CDR1 is SGHVS, CDR2 FQNEAQ, per germline. The CDR3 runs 22 residues. The V end was cut by 0 bases, the J end by 0 bases, with 26 bases between.

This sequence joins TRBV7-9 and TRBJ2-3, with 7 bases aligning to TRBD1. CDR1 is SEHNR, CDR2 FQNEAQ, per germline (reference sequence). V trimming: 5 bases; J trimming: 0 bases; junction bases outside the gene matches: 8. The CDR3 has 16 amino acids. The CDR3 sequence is CASSGYRGASTDTQYF. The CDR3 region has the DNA TGTGCCAGCAGCGGATACAGGGGAGCTAGCACAGATACGCAGTATTTT.

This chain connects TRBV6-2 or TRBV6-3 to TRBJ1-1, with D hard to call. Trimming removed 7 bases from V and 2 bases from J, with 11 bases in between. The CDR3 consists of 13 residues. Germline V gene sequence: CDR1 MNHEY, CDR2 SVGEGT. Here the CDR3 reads CASIRDSNTEAFF. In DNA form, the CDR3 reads TGTGCCAGCATACGAGATAGCAACACTGAAGCTTTCTTT.

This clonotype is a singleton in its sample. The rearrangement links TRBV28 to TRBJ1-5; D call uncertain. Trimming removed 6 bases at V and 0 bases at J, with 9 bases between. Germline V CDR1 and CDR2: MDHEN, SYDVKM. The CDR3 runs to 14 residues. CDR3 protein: CASSLSYSNQPQHF. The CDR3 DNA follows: TGTGCCAGCAGCCTCAGTTATAGCAATCAGCCCCAGCATTTT. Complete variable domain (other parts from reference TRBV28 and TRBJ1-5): DVKVTQSSRYLVKRTGEKVFLECVQDMDHENMFWYRQDPGLGLRLIYFSYDVKMKEKGDIPEGYSVSREKKERFSLILESASTNQTSMYLCASSLSYSNQPQHFGDGTRLSIL.

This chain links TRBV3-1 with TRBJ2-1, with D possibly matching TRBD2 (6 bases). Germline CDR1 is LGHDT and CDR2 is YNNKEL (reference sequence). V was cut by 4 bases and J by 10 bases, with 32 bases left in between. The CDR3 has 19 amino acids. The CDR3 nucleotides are TGTGCCAGCAGCCGCCAGGCGGTAAGGGAGGTCGGGCCTCGGATGGAGCAGTTCTTC. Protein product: CASSRQAVREVGPRMEQFF.

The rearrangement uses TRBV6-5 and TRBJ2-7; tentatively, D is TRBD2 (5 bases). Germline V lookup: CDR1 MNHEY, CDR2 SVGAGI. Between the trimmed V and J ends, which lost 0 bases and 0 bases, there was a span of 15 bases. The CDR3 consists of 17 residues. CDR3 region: CASSYSKTGGGSYEQYF. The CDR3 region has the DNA TGTGCCAGCAGTTACTCGAAAACGGGCGGAGGCTCCTACGAGCAGTACTTC.

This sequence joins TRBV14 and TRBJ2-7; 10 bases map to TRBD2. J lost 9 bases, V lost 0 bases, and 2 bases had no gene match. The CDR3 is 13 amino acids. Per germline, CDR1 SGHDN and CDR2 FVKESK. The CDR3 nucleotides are TGTGCCAGCAGCCAAGATCTAGCGGGGGTGCAGTACTTC. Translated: CASSQDLAGVQYF.

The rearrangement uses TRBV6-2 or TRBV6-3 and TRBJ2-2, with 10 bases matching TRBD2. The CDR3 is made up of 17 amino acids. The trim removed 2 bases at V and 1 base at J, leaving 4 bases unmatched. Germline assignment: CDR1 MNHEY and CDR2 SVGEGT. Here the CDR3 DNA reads TGTGCCAGCAGTTACGATACTAGCGGGGAGAACACCGGGGAGCTGTTTTTT. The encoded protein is CASSYDTSGENTGELFF.

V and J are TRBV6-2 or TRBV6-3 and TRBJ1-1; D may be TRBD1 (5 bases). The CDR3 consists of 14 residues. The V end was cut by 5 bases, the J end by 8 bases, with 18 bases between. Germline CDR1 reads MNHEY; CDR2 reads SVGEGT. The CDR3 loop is CASSNTGTLVEAFF. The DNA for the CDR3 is TGTGCCAGCAGTAACACAGGTACTTTGGTGGAAGCTTTCTTT.

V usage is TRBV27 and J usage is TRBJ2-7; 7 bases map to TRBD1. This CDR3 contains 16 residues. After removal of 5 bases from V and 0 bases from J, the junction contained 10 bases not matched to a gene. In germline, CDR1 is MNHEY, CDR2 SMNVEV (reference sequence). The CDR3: CASSGTAILRSYEQYF. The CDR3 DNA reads TGTGCCAGCAGTGGGACAGCCATTCTCCGCTCCTACGAGCAGTACTTC.

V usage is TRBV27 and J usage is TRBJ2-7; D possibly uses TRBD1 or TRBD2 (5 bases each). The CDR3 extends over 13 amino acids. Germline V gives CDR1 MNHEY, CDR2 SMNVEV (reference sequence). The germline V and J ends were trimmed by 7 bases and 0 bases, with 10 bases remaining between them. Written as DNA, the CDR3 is TGTGCCAGCATCGGGACGGCCTCCTACGAGCAGTACTTC. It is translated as CASIGTASYEQYF.

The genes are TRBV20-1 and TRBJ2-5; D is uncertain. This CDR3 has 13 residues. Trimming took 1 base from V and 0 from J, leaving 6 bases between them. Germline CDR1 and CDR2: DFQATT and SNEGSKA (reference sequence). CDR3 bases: TGCAGTGCTAGAGCGAGGTACCAAGAGACCCAGTACTTC. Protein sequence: CSARARYQETQYF.

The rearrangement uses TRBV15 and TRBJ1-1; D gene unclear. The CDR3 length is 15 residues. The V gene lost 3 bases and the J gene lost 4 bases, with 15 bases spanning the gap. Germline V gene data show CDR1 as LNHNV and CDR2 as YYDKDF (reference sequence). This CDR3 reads CATSRTGSSGTEAFF. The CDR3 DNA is TGTGCCACCAGCAGGACCGGCAGCTCTGGCACTGAAGCTTTCTTT.

Here the CDR3 DNA reads TGCAGTGCGCCTAGGGACAGGGGCGGTACTGAAGCTTTCTTT. Its translation: CSAPRDRGGTEAFF. V gene TRBV20-1 combines with J gene TRBJ1-1; 10 nucleotides line up with TRBD1. CDR3 length: 14 amino acids. Germline V gene lookup returns CDR1 DFQATT and CDR2 SNEGSKA (reference sequence). With V trimmed by 6 bases and J by 5 bases, 9 bases remained unmatched.

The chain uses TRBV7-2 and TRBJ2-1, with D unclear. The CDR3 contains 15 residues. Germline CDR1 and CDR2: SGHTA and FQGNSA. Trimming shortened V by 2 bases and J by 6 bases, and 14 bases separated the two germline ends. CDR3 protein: CASSLLWDSLNEQFF. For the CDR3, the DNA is TGTGCCAGCAGCTTACTATGGGATTCCCTCAATGAGCAGTTCTTC.

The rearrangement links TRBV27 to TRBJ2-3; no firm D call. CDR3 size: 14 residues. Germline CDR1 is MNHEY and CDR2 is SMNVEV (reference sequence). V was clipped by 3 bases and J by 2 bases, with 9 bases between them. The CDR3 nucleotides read TGTGCCAGCAGTTTGGTCCGGGCCACAGATACGCAGTATTTT. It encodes CASSLVRATDTQYF.

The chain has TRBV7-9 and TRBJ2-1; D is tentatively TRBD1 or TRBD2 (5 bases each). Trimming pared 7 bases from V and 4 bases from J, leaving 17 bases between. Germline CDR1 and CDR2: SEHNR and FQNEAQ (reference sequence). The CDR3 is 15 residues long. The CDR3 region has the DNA TGTGCCAGCACCCCACTAGGGGAGAGTTACAATGAGCAGTTCTTC. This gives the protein CASTPLGESYNEQFF.

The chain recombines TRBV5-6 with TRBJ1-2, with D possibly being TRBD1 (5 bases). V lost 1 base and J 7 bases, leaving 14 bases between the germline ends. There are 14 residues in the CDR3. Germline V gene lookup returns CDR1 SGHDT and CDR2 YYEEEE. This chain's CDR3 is CASSLYRGSGGYTF. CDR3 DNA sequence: TGTGCCAGCAGCTTGTACCGGGGGAGCGGTGGCTACACCTTC. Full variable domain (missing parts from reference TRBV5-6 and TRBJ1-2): DAGVTQSPTHLIKTRGQQVTLRCSPKSGHDTVSWYQQALGQGPQFIFQYYEEEERQRGNFPDRFSGHQFPNYSSELNVNALLLGDSALYLCASSLYRGSGGYTFGSGTRLTVV.

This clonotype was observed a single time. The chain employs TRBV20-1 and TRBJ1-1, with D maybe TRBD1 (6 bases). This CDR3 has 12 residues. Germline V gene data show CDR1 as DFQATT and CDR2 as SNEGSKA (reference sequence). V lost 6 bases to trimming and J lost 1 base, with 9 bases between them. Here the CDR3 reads CSAPQGNTEAFF. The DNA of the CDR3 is TGCAGTGCCCCACAGGGGAACACTGAAGCTTTCTTT.